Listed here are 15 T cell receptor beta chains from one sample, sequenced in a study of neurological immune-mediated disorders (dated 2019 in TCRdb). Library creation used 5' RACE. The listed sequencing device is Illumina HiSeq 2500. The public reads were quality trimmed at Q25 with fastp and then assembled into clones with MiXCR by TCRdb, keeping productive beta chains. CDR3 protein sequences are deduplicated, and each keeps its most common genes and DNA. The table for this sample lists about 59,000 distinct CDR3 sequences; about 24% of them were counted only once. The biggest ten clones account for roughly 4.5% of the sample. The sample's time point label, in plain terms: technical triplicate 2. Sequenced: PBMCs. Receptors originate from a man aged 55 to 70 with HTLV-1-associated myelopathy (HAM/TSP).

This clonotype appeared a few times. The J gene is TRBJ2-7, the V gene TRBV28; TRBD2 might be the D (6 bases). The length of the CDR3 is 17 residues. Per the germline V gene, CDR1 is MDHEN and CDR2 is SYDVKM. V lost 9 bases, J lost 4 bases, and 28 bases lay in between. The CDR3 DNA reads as TGTGCCAGAACATCCGGCTCTTCGGGGGTAGCTTGGTACGAGCAGTACTTC. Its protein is CARTSGSSGVAWYEQYF.

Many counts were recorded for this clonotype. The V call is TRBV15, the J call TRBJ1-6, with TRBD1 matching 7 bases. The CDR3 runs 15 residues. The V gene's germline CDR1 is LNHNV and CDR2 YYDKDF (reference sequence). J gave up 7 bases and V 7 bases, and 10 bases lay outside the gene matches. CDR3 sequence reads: CATTPTGTANSPLHF. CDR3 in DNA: TGTGCCACCACCCCCACCGGGACAGCGAATTCACCCCTCCACTTT. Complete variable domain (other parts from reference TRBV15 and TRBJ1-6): DAMVIQNPRYQVTQFGKPVTLSCSQTLNHNVMYWYQQKSSQAPKLLFHYYDKDFNNEADTPDNFQSRRPNTSFCFLDIRSPGLGDTAMYLCATTPTGTANSPLHFGNGTRLTVT.

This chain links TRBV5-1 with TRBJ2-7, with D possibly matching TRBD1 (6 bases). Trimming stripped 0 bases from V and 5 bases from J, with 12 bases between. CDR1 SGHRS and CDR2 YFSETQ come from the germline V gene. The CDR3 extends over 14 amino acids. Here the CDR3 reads CASSLGGLINEQYF. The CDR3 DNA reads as TGCGCCAGCAGCTTGGGGGGGCTGATTAACGAGCAGTACTTC. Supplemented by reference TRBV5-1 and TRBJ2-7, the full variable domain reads KAGVTQTPRYLIKTRGQQVTLSCSPISGHRSVSWYQQTPGQGLQFLFEYFSETQRNKGNFPGRFSGRQFSNSRSEMNVSTLELGDSALYLCASSLGGLINEQYFGPGTRLTVT.

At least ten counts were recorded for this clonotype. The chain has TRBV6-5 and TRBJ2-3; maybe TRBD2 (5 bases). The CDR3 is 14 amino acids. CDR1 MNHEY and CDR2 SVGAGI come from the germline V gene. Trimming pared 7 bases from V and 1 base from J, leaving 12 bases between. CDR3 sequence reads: CASTRGLGTDTQYF. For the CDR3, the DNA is TGTGCCAGCACTAGAGGGCTGGGCACAGATACGCAGTATTTT.

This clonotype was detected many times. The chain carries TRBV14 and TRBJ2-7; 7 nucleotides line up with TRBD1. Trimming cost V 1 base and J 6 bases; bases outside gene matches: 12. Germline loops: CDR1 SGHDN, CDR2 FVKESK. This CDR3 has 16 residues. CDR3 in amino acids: CASSQGFGQGVSEQYF. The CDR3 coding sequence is TGTGCCAGCAGCCAAGGTTTTGGCCAGGGGGTCTCCGAGCAGTACTTC.

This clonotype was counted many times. CDR3 bases: TGCAGTGCTAGAGATCCCCGAGGGCGCGGTGGGGACACTGAAGCTTTCTTT. Translation: CSARDPRGRGGDTEAFF. This rearrangement joins TRBV20-1 to TRBJ1-1; D uncertain. The CDR3 spans 17 residues. Germline V CDR1 and CDR2: DFQATT, SNEGSKA (reference sequence). The ends were cut back, 0 bases at V and 3 bases at J, with 20 bases in the middle.

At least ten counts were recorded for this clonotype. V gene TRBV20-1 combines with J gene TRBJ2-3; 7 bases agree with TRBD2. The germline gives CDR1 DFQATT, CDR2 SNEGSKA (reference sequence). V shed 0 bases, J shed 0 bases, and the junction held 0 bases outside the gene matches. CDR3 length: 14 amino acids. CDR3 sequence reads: CSARDSGSTDTQYF. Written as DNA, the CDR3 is TGCAGTGCTAGAGATAGCGGGAGCACAGATACGCAGTATTTT.

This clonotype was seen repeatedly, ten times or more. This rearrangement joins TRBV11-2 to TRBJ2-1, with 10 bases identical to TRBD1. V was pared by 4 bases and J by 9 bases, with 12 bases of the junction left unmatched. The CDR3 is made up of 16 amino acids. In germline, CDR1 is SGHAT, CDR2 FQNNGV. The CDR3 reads CASSSLGDRGVGEQFF. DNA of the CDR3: TGTGCCAGCAGCTCCCTCGGGGACAGGGGTGTTGGTGAGCAGTTCTTC.

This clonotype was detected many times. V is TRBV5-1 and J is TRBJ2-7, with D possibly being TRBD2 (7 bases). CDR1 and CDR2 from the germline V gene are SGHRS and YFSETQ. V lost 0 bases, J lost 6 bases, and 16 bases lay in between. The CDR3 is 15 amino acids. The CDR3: CASSLAAGASGEQYF. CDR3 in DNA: TGCGCCAGCAGCTTGGCGGCGGGGGCCTCGGGCGAGCAGTACTTC.

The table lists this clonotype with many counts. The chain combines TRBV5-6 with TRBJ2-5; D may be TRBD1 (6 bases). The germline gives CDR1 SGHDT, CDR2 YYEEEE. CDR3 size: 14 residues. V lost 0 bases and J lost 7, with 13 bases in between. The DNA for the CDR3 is TGTGCCAGCAGCTTGGGACAGGCGTCGGGGACCCAGTACTTC. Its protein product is CASSLGQASGTQYF.

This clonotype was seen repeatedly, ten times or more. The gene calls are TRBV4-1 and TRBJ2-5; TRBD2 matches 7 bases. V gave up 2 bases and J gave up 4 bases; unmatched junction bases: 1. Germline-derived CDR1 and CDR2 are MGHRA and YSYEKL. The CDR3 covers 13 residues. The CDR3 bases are TGCGCCAGCAGCCAATTAGCGGGAGAGACCCAGTACTTC. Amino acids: CASSQLAGETQYF.

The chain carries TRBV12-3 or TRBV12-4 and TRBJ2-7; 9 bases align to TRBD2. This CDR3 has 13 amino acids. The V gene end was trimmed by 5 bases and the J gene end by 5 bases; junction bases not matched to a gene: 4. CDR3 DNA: TGTGCCAGCAGTCAAAAGCGGGAGGACGAGCAGTACTTC. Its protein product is CASSQKREDEQYF.

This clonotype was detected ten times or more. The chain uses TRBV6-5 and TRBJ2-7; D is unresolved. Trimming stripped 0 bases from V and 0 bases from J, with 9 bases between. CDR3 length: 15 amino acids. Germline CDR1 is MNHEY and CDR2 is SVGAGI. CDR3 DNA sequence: TGTGCCAGCAGTTACTCGCTTTTGGGCTCCTACGAGCAGTACTTC. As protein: CASSYSLLGSYEQYF.

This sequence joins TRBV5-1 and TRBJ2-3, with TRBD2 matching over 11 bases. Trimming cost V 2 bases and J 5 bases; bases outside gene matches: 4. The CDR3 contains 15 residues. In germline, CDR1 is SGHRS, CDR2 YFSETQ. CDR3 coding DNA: TGCGCCAGCAGCTTCCGGACTAGCGGGTTAGATACGCAGTATTTT. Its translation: CASSFRTSGLDTQYF.

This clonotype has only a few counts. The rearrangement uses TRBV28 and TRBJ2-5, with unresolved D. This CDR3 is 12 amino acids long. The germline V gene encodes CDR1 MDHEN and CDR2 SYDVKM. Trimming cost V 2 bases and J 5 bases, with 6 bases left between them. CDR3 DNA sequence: TGTGCCAGCAGTTTAAACGGGGAGACCCAGTACTTC. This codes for CASSLNGETQYF.